The rows below give T cell receptor beta chains drawn from one sample of a study of cytomegalovirus exposure and HLA in healthy donors. Sequencing was performed with immunoSEQ multiplex PCR; in TCRdb, only in-frame clones are kept and a portion is missing. The sample has about 220,000 clones; around 90% are singletons. The sequenced material came from PBMCs. These receptor sequences come from a woman aged 18-29 years in good health and CMV-seronegative. Each CDR3 is given with its conserved first and last residue. D genes are given only for firm matches. The size of a clone is reported for some rows only, either as once, few or many, or as a class for expanded clones.

NA,TRBJ2-3,TRBV29-1,NA,CSVGANIDTQYF,TGCAGCGTTGGGGCCAACATAGATACGCAGTATTTT
once,TRBJ2-2,TRBV27,NA,CASSWVTGTVGELFF,TGTGCCAGCAGTTGGGTGACAGGTACCGTCGGGGAGCTGTTTTTT
NA,TRBJ1-2,TRBV18,NA,CASSPPTNTNYGYTF,TGTGCCAGCTCACCACCGACAAATACGAACTATGGCTACACCTTC
NA,TRBJ2-3,TRBV4-2,TRBD2,CASSQERLASTDTQYF,TGTGCCAGCAGCCAAGAACGACTAGCTAGCACAGATACGCAGTATTTT
NA,TRBJ2-5,TRBV15,TRBD2,CATSSEAGEAETQYF,TGTGCCACCAGCAGCGAAGCGGGAGAGGCGGAGACCCAGTACTTC
NA,TRBJ2-3,TRBV5-1,TRBD2,CASTYSGRSTDTQYF,TGCGCCAGCACCTATAGCGGGAGGAGCACAGATACGCAGTATTTT
few,TRBJ2-1,TRBV7-9,TRBD2,CASSAPTSGRANEQFF,TGTGCCAGCAGCGCACCGACTAGCGGGAGGGCCAATGAGCAGTTCTTC
NA,TRBJ2-1,TRBV19,NA,CASSSSGNEQFF,TGTGCCAGTAGTTCCAGTGGCAATGAGCAGTTCTTC
NA,TRBJ2-7,TRBV21-1,NA,CASSITLAGASYEQYF,TGTGCCAGCAGCATCACACTAGCGGGGGCCTCCTACGAGCAGTACTTC
NA,TRBJ2-7,TRBV27,NA,CASSPGSYEQYF,TGTGCCAGCAGTCCAGGGTCCTACGAGCAGTACTTC
NA,TRBJ2-3,TRBV2,TRBD2,CASSQGLTSGPGTDTQYF,TGTGCCAGCAGCCAAGGCCTTACTAGCGGGCCCGGCACAGATACGCAGTATTTT
NA,TRBJ2-3,TRBV28,NA,CASSLYRRTDTQYF,TGTGCCAGCAGTTTATACAGAAGGACAGATACGCAGTATTTT
NA,TRBJ2-3,TRBV4-3,NA,CASSQDGYADTQYF,TGCGCCAGCAGCCAAGACGGGTACGCAGATACGCAGTATTTT
NA,TRBJ2-7,TRBV30,NA,CAWSVSGPYEQYF,TGTGCCTGGAGTGTAAGCGGCCCCTACGAGCAGTACTTC
NA,TRBJ2-1,TRBV19,TRBD2,CASRWSSGSSGSYNEQFF,TGTGCCAGTAGGTGGAGTAGCGGGAGTTCGGGCTCCTACAATGAGCAGTTCTTC
NA,TRBJ2-3,TRBV7-9,NA,CASSHLNGSVQYF,TGTGCCAGCAGCCACTTAAATGGTAGTGTTCAGTATTTT
NA,TRBJ1-4,TRBV27,NA,CASSPPGLELFF,TGTGCCAGCAGCCCACCGGGGTTAGAACTGTTTTTT
NA,TRBJ2-1,TRBV6-6,NA,CASSSGFEQFF,TGTGCCAGCAGTAGCGGGTTTGAGCAGTTCTTC
few,TRBJ2-6,TRBV9,TRBD2,CASSDGSGNGANVLTF,TGTGCCAGCAGCGATGGGAGCGGGAACGGGGCCAACGTCCTGACTTTC
NA,TRBJ2-1,TRBV9,TRBD1,CASSVGTGENNEQFF,TGTGCCAGCAGCGTCGGGACAGGGGAGAACAATGAGCAGTTCTTC
once,TRBJ2-7,TRBV5-1,NA,CASRRETGTSYEQYF,TGCGCCAGCAGGCGAGAGACAGGAACCTCCTACGAGCAGTACTTC
NA,TRBJ2-7,TRBV28,TRBD2,CASSSSGEYEQYF,TGTGCCAGCAGTAGCAGCGGGGAATACGAGCAGTACTTC
NA,TRBJ2-2,TRBV5-4,TRBD2,CASSLGTSATGELFF,TGTGCCAGCAGCTTGGGGACTAGCGCCACCGGGGAGCTGTTTTTT
NA,TRBJ2-5,TRBV5-6,TRBD1,CASSGTGVQETQYF,TGTGCCAGCAGCGGGACAGGGGTCCAAGAGACCCAGTACTTC
NA,TRBJ1-1,TRBV2,TRBD1,CASQTGRSTEAFF,TGTGCCAGCCAGACAGGGAGGAGCACTGAAGCTTTCTTT
NA,TRBJ2-7,TRBV11-2,NA,CASSLDGSGWVVEQYF,TGTGCCAGCAGCTTAGATGGCTCAGGGTGGGTGGTCGAGCAGTACTTC
NA,TRBJ2-3,TRBV9,TRBD2,CASSNSGRVTDTQYF,TGTGCCAGCAGCAATAGCGGGAGGGTCACAGATACGCAGTATTTT
many,TRBJ1-3,TRBV7-9,TRBD1,CASSLTGGSNTIYF,TGTGCCAGCAGCTTGACAGGGGGATCGAACACCATATATTTT
NA,TRBJ1-2,TRBV6-5,NA,CASRPPRQHNGYTF,TGTGCCAGCAGACCCCCCAGACAGCATAATGGCTACACCTTC
NA,TRBJ2-4,TRBV28,TRBD2,CASKLAGDLSNIQYF,TGTGCCAGCAAACTAGCGGGAGACTTATCCAACATTCAGTACTTC
once,TRBJ2-5,TRBV4-1,TRBD2,CASSQTSEETQYF,TGCGCCAGCAGCCAGACTAGCGAAGAGACCCAGTACTTC
NA,TRBJ2-7,TRBV5-1,NA,CASSPGHRVGEQYF,TGCGCCAGCAGCCCCGGCCACAGGGTTGGGGAGCAGTACTTC
NA,TRBJ2-1,TRBV29-1,NA,CSVEGYEQFF,TGCAGCGTTGAGGGCTATGAGCAGTTCTTC
NA,TRBJ2-3,TRBV27,NA,CASSLLRARTDTQYF,TGTGCCAGCAGTTTATTGCGGGCCCGCACAGATACGCAGTATTTT
NA,TRBJ1-3,TRBV28,NA,CASRVAGTGNTIYF,TGTGCCAGCAGGGTCGCAGGGACTGGAAACACCATATATTTT
NA,TRBJ1-1,TRBV6-1,NA,CASSGGWEEIEAFF,TGTGCCAGCAGCGGGGGATGGGAGGAGATTGAAGCTTTCTTT
NA,TRBJ2-5,TRBV28,TRBD2,CASSFPSGGGETQYF,TGTGCCAGCAGTTTCCCTTCTGGGGGGGGAGAGACCCAGTACTTC
NA,TRBJ2-7,TRBV28,TRBD1,CATWGTGTNYEQYF,TGTGCCACCTGGGGGACAGGGACAAACTACGAGCAGTACTTC
NA,TRBJ1-1,TRBV5-1,NA,CASSLAWGGTEAFF,TGCGCCAGCAGCTTGGCCTGGGGGGGCACTGAAGCTTTCTTT
NA,TRBJ2-7,TRBV7-8,TRBD2,CASSLGLAGGYEQYF,TGTGCCAGCAGCTTAGGGTTAGCGGGAGGGTACGAGCAGTACTTC
few,TRBJ2-3,TRBV7-2,NA,CASSLVLISTDTQYF,TGTGCCAGCAGCTTAGTACTGATAAGCACAGATACGCAGTATTTT
NA,TRBJ2-7,TRBV28,NA,CASSLTGLSEQYF,TGTGCCAGCAGTTTAACAGGGCTCAGCGAGCAGTACTTC
NA,TRBJ2-7,TRBV11-2,TRBD2,CASSLVVLAGPYEQYF,TGTGCCAGCAGCTTAGTTGTCCTAGCGGGACCATACGAGCAGTACTTC
NA,TRBJ2-1,TRBV5-4,TRBD2,CASSSTSGSLDEQFF,TGTGCCAGCAGCTCCACTAGCGGGAGTTTAGATGAGCAGTTCTTC